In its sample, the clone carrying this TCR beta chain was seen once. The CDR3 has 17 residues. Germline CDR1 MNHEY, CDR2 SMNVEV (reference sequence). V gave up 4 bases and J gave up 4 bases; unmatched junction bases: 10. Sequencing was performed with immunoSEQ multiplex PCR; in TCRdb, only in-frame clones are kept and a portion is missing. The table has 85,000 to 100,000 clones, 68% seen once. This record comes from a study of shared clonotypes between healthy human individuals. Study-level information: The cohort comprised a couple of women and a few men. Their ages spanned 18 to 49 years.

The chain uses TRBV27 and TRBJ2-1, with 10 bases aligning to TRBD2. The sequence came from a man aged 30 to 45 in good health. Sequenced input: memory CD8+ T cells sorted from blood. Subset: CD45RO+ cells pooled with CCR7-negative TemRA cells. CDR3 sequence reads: CASSSALWTSGYNEQFF. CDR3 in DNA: TGTGCCAGCAGTTCAGCCCTCTGGACTAGCGGTTACAATGAGCAGTTCTTC.